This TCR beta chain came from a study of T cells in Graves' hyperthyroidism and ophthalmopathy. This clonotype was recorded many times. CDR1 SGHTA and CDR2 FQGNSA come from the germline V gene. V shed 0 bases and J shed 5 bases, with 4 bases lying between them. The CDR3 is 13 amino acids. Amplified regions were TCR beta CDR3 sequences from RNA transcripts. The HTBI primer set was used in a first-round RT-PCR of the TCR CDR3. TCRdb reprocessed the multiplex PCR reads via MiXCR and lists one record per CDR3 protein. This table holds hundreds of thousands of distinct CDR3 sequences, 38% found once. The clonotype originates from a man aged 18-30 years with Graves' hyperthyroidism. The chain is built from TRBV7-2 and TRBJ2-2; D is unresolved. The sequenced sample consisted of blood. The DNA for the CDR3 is TGTGCCAGCAGCTTAGCTTCGACCGGGGAGCTGTTTTTT. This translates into CASSLASTGELFF. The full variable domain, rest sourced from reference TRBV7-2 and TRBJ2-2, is GAGVSQSPSNKVTEKGKDVELRCDPISGHTALYWYRQSLGQGLEFLIYFQGNSAPDKSGLPSDRFSAERTGGSVSTLTIQRTQQEDSAVYLCASSLASTGELFFGEGSRLTVL.